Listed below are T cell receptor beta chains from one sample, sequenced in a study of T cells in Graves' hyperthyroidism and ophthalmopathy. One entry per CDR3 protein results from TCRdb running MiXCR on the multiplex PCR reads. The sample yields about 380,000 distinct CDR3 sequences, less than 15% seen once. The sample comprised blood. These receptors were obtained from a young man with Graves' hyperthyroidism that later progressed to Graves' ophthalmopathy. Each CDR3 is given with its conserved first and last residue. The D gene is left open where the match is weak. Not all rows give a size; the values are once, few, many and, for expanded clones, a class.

CDR3nt: TGCGCCAGCAGACAACAGGGGAACACTGAAGCTTTCTTT
CDR3aa: CASRQQGNTEAFF
abundance: NA
len: 13
v_gene: TRBV5-1
j_gene: TRBJ1-1
d_gene: NA

CDR3nt: TGTGCCAGCAGTCCACAGGGGGACTATGGCTACACCTTC
CDR3aa: CASSPQGDYGYTF
abundance: many
len: 13
v_gene: TRBV12-3/TRBV12-4
j_gene: TRBJ1-2
d_gene: TRBD1

CDR3nt: TGCGCCAGCAGCCAATGGGACCGAAACACTGAAGCTTTCTTT
CDR3aa: CASSQWDRNTEAFF
abundance: few
len: 14
v_gene: TRBV4-1
j_gene: TRBJ1-1
d_gene: NA

CDR3nt: TGTGCCAGCAGTTCCAACACGGGACTGAGAACTGAAGCTTTCTTT
CDR3aa: CASSSNTGLRTEAFF
abundance: many
len: 15
v_gene: TRBV27
j_gene: TRBJ1-1
d_gene: NA

CDR3nt: TGTGCCAGCAGCTTACAGCGGGGGGACATAAAAGATACGCAGTATTTT
CDR3aa: CASSLQRGDIKDTQYF
abundance: few
len: 16
v_gene: TRBV7-9
j_gene: TRBJ2-3
d_gene: TRBD2

CDR3nt: TGTGCCAGCATCAACGGGCGTAGGGTGAATATAGGGAACACTGAAGCTTTCTTT
CDR3aa: CASINGRRVNIGNTEAFF
abundance: few
len: 18
v_gene: TRBV13
j_gene: TRBJ1-1
d_gene: NA

CDR3nt: TGTGCCAGCAGCGTAGAGGGACAGGGGACAACCGGGGAGCTGTTTTTT
CDR3aa: CASSVEGQGTTGELFF
abundance: NA
len: 16
v_gene: TRBV9
j_gene: TRBJ2-2
d_gene: TRBD1

CDR3nt: TGTGCCAGCACCCCGGGACTAGCGTACAATGAGCAGTTCTTC
CDR3aa: CASTPGLAYNEQFF
abundance: many
len: 14
v_gene: TRBV28
j_gene: TRBJ2-1
d_gene: TRBD2

CDR3nt: TGCGCCAGCAGCTTTGGGGACAGGGTCACTGAAGCTTTCTTT
CDR3aa: CASSFGDRVTEAFF
abundance: many
len: 14
v_gene: TRBV5-1
j_gene: TRBJ1-1
d_gene: TRBD1

CDR3nt: TGCAGCGTTGAAAAGCGGGGGACATACAATGAGCAGTTCTTC
CDR3aa: CSVEKRGTYNEQFF
abundance: many
len: 14
v_gene: TRBV29-1
j_gene: TRBJ2-1
d_gene: TRBD2

CDR3nt: TGTGCCAGCAAGCCCGTTCCCTTAATGAACACTGAAGCTTTCTTT
CDR3aa: CASKPVPLMNTEAFF
abundance: NA
len: 15
v_gene: TRBV2
j_gene: TRBJ1-1
d_gene: NA

CDR3nt: TGTGCCAGCAACGGAGGCGGGGGGAACACCGGGGAGCTGTTTTTT
CDR3aa: CASNGGGGNTGELFF
abundance: NA
len: 15
v_gene: TRBV27
j_gene: TRBJ2-2
d_gene: TRBD2

CDR3nt: TGTGCCAGCAGCTTGGGGGGGGCAGTCTATAATTCACCCCTCCACTTT
CDR3aa: CASSLGGAVYNSPLHF
abundance: many
len: 16
v_gene: TRBV5-6
j_gene: TRBJ1-6
d_gene: NA

CDR3nt: TGTGCCACCAGCAGAGTTATCGTAAGGGCAGGGCGGGCTAATGAAAAACTGTTTTTT
CDR3aa: CATSRVIVRAGRANEKLFF
abundance: few
len: 19
v_gene: TRBV15
j_gene: TRBJ1-4
d_gene: NA

CDR3nt: TGTGCCAGTAGTGCGTACGGGGGGGGCACTGAAGCTTTCTTT
CDR3aa: CASSAYGGGTEAFF
abundance: few
len: 14
v_gene: TRBV19
j_gene: TRBJ1-1
d_gene: NA

CDR3nt: NA
CDR3aa: CASSFAPGILHNEQLF
abundance: NA
len: 16
v_gene: TRBV7-9
j_gene: TRBJ2-1
d_gene: NA

CDR3nt: TGTGCCAGCAGTGAGGGGGCCGGGGAGCTGTTTTTT
CDR3aa: CASSEGAGELFF
abundance: many
len: 12
v_gene: TRBV2
j_gene: TRBJ2-2
d_gene: NA

CDR3nt: TGTGCCAGCAGCTTAGGCTTAGCGCCCTGGGAGCAGTTCTTC
CDR3aa: CASSLGLAPWEQFF
abundance: many
len: 14
v_gene: TRBV11-2
j_gene: TRBJ2-1
d_gene: NA

CDR3nt: TGCGCCAGCAGCCAAGTGGGTGGGCTGGGTAATTCACCCCTCCACTTT
CDR3aa: CASSQVGGLGNSPLHF
abundance: few
len: 16
v_gene: TRBV4-1
j_gene: TRBJ1-6
d_gene: NA

CDR3nt: TGTGCCAGCAGCTTATGTAGGGATGACACCGGGGAGCTGTTTTTT
CDR3aa: CASSLCRDDTGELFF
abundance: NA
len: 15
v_gene: TRBV7-9
j_gene: TRBJ2-2
d_gene: NA

CDR3nt: TGTGCCAGCAGTTTGGATCACTCTGGGGCCAACGTCCTGACTTTC
CDR3aa: CASSLDHSGANVLTF
abundance: many
len: 15
v_gene: TRBV28
j_gene: TRBJ2-6
d_gene: NA

CDR3nt: TGCGCCAGCAGCTTGGAAGTGGGGAACTCCTACAATGAGCAGTTCTTC
CDR3aa: CASSLEVGNSYNEQFF
abundance: NA
len: 16
v_gene: TRBV5-1
j_gene: TRBJ2-1
d_gene: NA

CDR3nt: TGTGCCACCAGCAGACGAGACAGACCTAGGGGAGAGACCCAGTACTTC
CDR3aa: CATSRRDRPRGETQYF
abundance: few
len: 16
v_gene: TRBV15
j_gene: TRBJ2-5
d_gene: NA

CDR3nt: TGCAGTGCCAAAGGTGGTAGCGGGTCCTACGAGCAGTACTTC
CDR3aa: CSAKGGSGSYEQYF
abundance: NA
len: 14
v_gene: TRBV20-1
j_gene: TRBJ2-7
d_gene: TRBD2

CDR3nt: TGCAGTGCTCCTAGGAACTATGGCTACACCTTC
CDR3aa: CSAPRNYGYTF
abundance: many
len: 11
v_gene: TRBV20-1
j_gene: TRBJ1-2
d_gene: NA

CDR3nt: TGTGCCACCGCCGACAGGCTCAATGAAAAACTGTTTTTT
CDR3aa: CATADRLNEKLFF
abundance: NA
len: 13
v_gene: TRBV24-1
j_gene: TRBJ1-4
d_gene: NA

CDR3nt: TGTGCCAGCAGTCCAGGGACTAGCGGGGCCTACGAGCAGTACTTC
CDR3aa: CASSPGTSGAYEQYF
abundance: many
len: 15
v_gene: TRBV12-3/TRBV12-4
j_gene: TRBJ2-7
d_gene: TRBD2

CDR3nt: TGCAGTGCTAGTAAACGGGACAAACATAGCAATCAGCCCCAGCATTTT
CDR3aa: CSASKRDKHSNQPQHF
abundance: NA
len: 16
v_gene: TRBV20-1
j_gene: TRBJ1-5
d_gene: NA

CDR3nt: TGTGCCATCAGTCATCCGACAGGGTACTATGGCTACACCTTC
CDR3aa: CAISHPTGYYGYTF
abundance: NA
len: 14
v_gene: TRBV10-3
j_gene: TRBJ1-2
d_gene: TRBD1

CDR3nt: TGCGCCAGCAGCCAAGTGGTAGCGGGGTACTCCTACGAGCAGTACTTC
CDR3aa: CASSQVVAGYSYEQYF
abundance: NA
len: 16
v_gene: TRBV4-1
j_gene: TRBJ2-7
d_gene: TRBD2

CDR3nt: TGTGCCAGTGCCGGGAGTTTTAATGAAAAACTGTTTTTT
CDR3aa: CASAGSFNEKLFF
abundance: once
len: 13
v_gene: TRBV19
j_gene: TRBJ1-4
d_gene: NA

CDR3nt: TGCGCCAGCAGCACCCCCGGGCGTAACACTGAAGCTTTCTTT
CDR3aa: CASSTPGRNTEAFF
abundance: NA
len: 14
v_gene: TRBV5-1
j_gene: TRBJ1-1
d_gene: NA